The rows below give T cell receptor beta chains drawn from one sample of a study of blood T cell repertoires in COVID-19. Assay used: immunoSEQ multiplex PCR; TCRdb lists only in-frame clones, some missing. The sample has around 100,000 clones; more than 80% are singletons. Specimen: peripheral blood. These receptors were taken from a woman aged 55-75 years with COVID-19, enrolled during active disease. The CDR3 runs from the conserved cysteine through the conserved F or W. A D gene is named only where the DNA matches it firmly. Size values are once, few and many counts, or a class for expanded clones, and some rows have none.

CDR3nt	CDR3aa	v_gene	d_gene	abundance	j_gene
TGTGCCAGTAGTATCGGTGGAGTCTCCTACGAGCAGTACTTC	CASSIGGVSYEQYF	TRBV19	-	-	TRBJ2-7
TGTGCCAGCAGTTATCGAGGGGAAAAACTGTTTTTT	CASSYRGEKLFF	TRBV7-8	-	-	TRBJ1-4
TGTGCCAGCAGTTACTCCACAGTTACCGGGGAGCTGTTTTTT	CASSYSTVTGELFF	TRBV6-5	-	-	TRBJ2-2
TGCAGCGTTACAGGGGCCTGGGACTATGGCTACACCTTC	CSVTGAWDYGYTF	TRBV29-1	TRBD1	-	TRBJ1-2
TGTGCCAGCAGTTTCTGGGGGACAGGAGGCTTCTATGGCTACACCTTC	CASSFWGTGGFYGYTF	TRBV28	TRBD1	few	TRBJ1-2
TGTGCCAGCAGCTCGGACAGAAGATTCTATGGCTACACCTTC	CASSSDRRFYGYTF	TRBV7-2	-	-	TRBJ1-2
TGCGCCAGCAGCCAAGTTGAGGAGCAGACCTACGAGCAGTACTTC	CASSQVEEQTYEQYF	TRBV4-1	-	-	TRBJ2-7
TGTGCCAGCACCAACAGGGGAAACTATGGCTACACCTTC	CASTNRGNYGYTF	TRBV19	TRBD1	-	TRBJ1-2
TGTGCCAGCACCACCACGGGGAGCCTGCGGTACACCTTC	CASTTTGSLRYTF	TRBV25-1	-	once	TRBJ1-2
TGTGCCTGGAGTGTCGGGGGGCTTAATGAAAAACTGTTTTTT	CAWSVGGLNEKLFF	TRBV30	-	once	TRBJ1-4
TGTGCCAGCAGCTTACAGGGTAGTATCACTGAAGCTTTCTTT	CASSLQGSITEAFF	TRBV5-4	-	-	TRBJ1-1
TGTGCCAGCTCACCGGCAGATGGCTACACCTTC	CASSPADGYTF	TRBV18	-	-	TRBJ1-2
TGTGCCAGCAGTTTGAGAGGGAACACCGGGGAGCTGTTTTTT	CASSLRGNTGELFF	TRBV27	-	-	TRBJ2-2
TGCGCCAGCAGCTTAGGGGCAGAGAATAATAATTCACCCCTCCACTTT	CASSLGAENNNSPLHF	TRBV5-1	-	-	TRBJ1-6
TGTGCCAGCAGTCTCTACAGGGGGCGCGCGACTGAAGCTTTCTTT	CASSLYRGRATEAFF	TRBV27	TRBD1	few	TRBJ1-1
TGCGCCAGCAGCTACGAAGGGACAGTAGCATTCTCTGGAAACACCATATATTTT	CASSYEGTVAFSGNTIYF	TRBV5-1	TRBD1	-	TRBJ1-3
TGTGCCACCAGCCAGCGTCGCTGGGAGGAGCAGTACTTC	CATSQRRWEEQYF	TRBV24-1	-	-	TRBJ2-7
TGCGCCAGCAGTGTTATGTCAGGGAGGCCGAACACTGAAGCTTTCTTT	CASSVMSGRPNTEAFF	TRBV10-1	-	few	TRBJ1-1
TGCGCCAGCAGGCGGACTAGCGGGGGGAATGAGCAGTTCTTC	CASRRTSGGNEQFF	TRBV4-1	TRBD2	-	TRBJ2-1
TGCGCCAGCAGTCACGGGGGTTCGGCTGAAGCTTTCTTT	CASSHGGSAEAFF	TRBV10-1	-	once	TRBJ1-1